Sequencing of this TCR beta chain was carried out in a study of cytomegalovirus exposure and HLA in healthy donors. Study information: It was reported in a later analysis that the same platform had been used for the roughly 130 validation repertoires as for the 666 first-cohort repertoires.

Worth noting for this clone: Its antigen is as yet unknown.

Study results and limitations: It was confirmed in vitro that a few of the CMV-associated chains were specific for CMV antigens.

The CDR3 has 17 residues. V was trimmed by 2 bases and J by 6 bases, leaving 20 bases between them. The germline gives CDR1 LGHNT, CDR2 FRNRAP. The study drew the donors from its approximately 110-subject validation cohort, separate from the roughly 670-subject first cohort. Some clones are missing from TCRdb's copy, which holds only in-frame ones; the method was immunoSEQ multiplex PCR. This sample has 95,000 to 150,000 clones, with around nine tenths found just once. This clonotype was obtained from a woman in her late teens or twenties in good health and CMV-seronegative. Sequencing used PBMCs. V and J are TRBV12-5 and TRBJ2-1, with D unclear. The CDR3 DNA follows: TGTGCTAGTGGTTTGATTGTCATGAGGTCGCCCCCCAATGAGCAGTTCTTC. Protein sequence: CASGLIVMRSPPNEQFF.